Listed below are T cell receptor beta chains from one sample, sequenced in a study of graft-versus-host responses after intestinal transplantation. Method: immunoSEQ multiplex PCR; TCRdb's copy keeps in-frame clones and lacks some. Of 84,000 or so clones listed, about nine tenths were seen once; the top ten hold roughly 0.31%. No antigen is known for these receptors. The sample here was unstimulated CD4+ T cells sorted from spleen or lymph node cells, taken before intestinal transplant. The source of these receptors is a human donor who received an intestinal transplant. Both conserved end residues are part of each CDR3. Fields, in order: J gene, V gene, D gene, CDR3 protein. The D gene is left open where the match is weak.

TRBJ1-1	TRBV6-6	-	CASSYDHRANTEAFF
TRBJ2-7	TRBV20-1	-	CSARDDYEQYF
TRBJ2-1	TRBV5-6	-	CASSPLPGTHEQFF
TRBJ2-7	TRBV29-1	-	CSVGGTVSGYEQYF
TRBJ2-2	TRBV5-4	TRBD2	CASSLDNLAGGPGELFF
TRBJ2-7	TRBV27	-	CASSSPASARGYEQYF
TRBJ1-4	TRBV6-6	-	CASSYGSEKLFF
TRBJ2-7	TRBV2	-	CASREGSYEQYF
TRBJ2-1	TRBV27	TRBD2	CASKGTSSNNEQFF
TRBJ1-5	TRBV7-9	TRBD1	CASSPGGWGQPQHF
TRBJ1-2	TRBV6-1	-	CASSDEIGTVYGYTF
TRBJ1-1	TRBV2	TRBD1	CASRPRATGGTEAFF
TRBJ2-7	TRBV6-1	TRBD2	CASSEAPQGGYEQYF
TRBJ2-7	TRBV4-1	-	CASSPGDFSPYEQYF
TRBJ1-1	TRBV15	TRBD1	CATSGGQALRAFF
TRBJ2-1	TRBV19	-	CASRGKDIINYNEQFF
TRBJ1-1	TRBV19	TRBD1	CASSPDRVGVNTEAFF
TRBJ2-7	TRBV6-1	-	CASRPGAVGSYEQYF
TRBJ2-1	TRBV25-1	TRBD2	CASSELAGQFF
TRBJ2-2	TRBV11-2	-	CASSLGQNPLGGELFF
TRBJ1-1	TRBV2	-	CASRGTRSTEAFF
TRBJ1-1	TRBV5-1	-	CASSLEGRVNTEAFF
TRBJ2-1	TRBV7-3	-	CASSLSPRSYNEQFF
TRBJ2-7	TRBV30	-	CAWSVQSIAYF
TRBJ2-1	TRBV5-1	-	CASRVLRNPSDEQFF
TRBJ1-2	TRBV5-1	-	CASSSLQDGYTF
TRBJ2-3	TRBV6-1	-	CASSEWGGSTGSTDTQYF
TRBJ1-2	TRBV7-3	-	CASSWGPDYGYTF
TRBJ2-3	TRBV4-2	TRBD2	CASSQDGLAGWSDTDTQYF
TRBJ1-2	TRBV6-5	-	CASSVSGANYGYTF
TRBJ2-5	TRBV25-1	-	CASSASGRQETQYF
TRBJ2-5	TRBV7-2	TRBD2	CASSRTSTTQETQYF
TRBJ1-1	TRBV2	TRBD1	CASTPDRGLTEAFF
TRBJ2-7	TRBV29-1	-	CSVLSGTNYEQYF
TRBJ2-2	TRBV5-5	-	CASSLVLNTGELFF